The 2 T cell receptor beta chains below all came from one sample that was sequenced in a study of blood T cell repertoires in COVID-19. The table came from immunoSEQ multiplex PCR; TCRdb's copy has only in-frame clones and leaves some out. The table lists some 310,000 clones, roughly 84% of them singletons. The sample comprised peripheral blood. The receptors originated from a man aged 50-59 years with active or convalescent COVID-19.

This chain connects TRBV7-2 to TRBJ2-5, with TRBD2 identical over 10 bases. This CDR3 region has 16 residues. J was trimmed by 5 bases and V by 9 bases; bases with no gene match: 15. CDR1 and CDR2 (germline): SGHTA, FQGNSA. The CDR3 DNA is TGTGCCAGTGCCAACGTTCAGCGGGGGGGCTTGGAGACCCAGTACTTC. This gives the protein CASANVQRGGLETQYF.

The chain employs TRBV6-5 and TRBJ1-6; 7 bases fit TRBD1. The junction had 9 bases not matched to a gene; V was cut back by 6 bases and J by 10 bases. This CDR3 has 14 amino acids. CDR1 and CDR2 (germline): MNHEY, SVGAGI. Written as DNA, the CDR3 is TGTGCCAGCAGAGCAGACAGGGACGGCTCACCCCTCCACTTT. This sequence encodes CASRADRDGSPLHF.